This TCR beta chain was obtained from a study of technical replicates of blood from several donors. Produced via immunoSEQ multiplex PCR; TCRdb's table is partial and in-frame only. This sample yields over 65,000 clones, of which approximately 96% are seen a single time; 0.2% to 0.25% belongs to the top ten. Germline V gene data show CDR1 as LGHNT and CDR2 as FRNRAP. The J segment lost 9 bases and the V segment lost 0 bases, leaving 5 bases of the junction unmatched. This CDR3 is built from 15 residues. The rearrangement uses TRBV12-5 and TRBJ1-6; 7 bases line up with TRBD1. The TCR was taken from a human donor in good health. The sample consisted of T cells isolated from PBMCs. The CDR3: CASGLVGQGGSPLHF. The DNA for the CDR3 is TGTGCTAGTGGTTTGGTAGGGCAGGGGGGTTCACCCCTCCACTTT.